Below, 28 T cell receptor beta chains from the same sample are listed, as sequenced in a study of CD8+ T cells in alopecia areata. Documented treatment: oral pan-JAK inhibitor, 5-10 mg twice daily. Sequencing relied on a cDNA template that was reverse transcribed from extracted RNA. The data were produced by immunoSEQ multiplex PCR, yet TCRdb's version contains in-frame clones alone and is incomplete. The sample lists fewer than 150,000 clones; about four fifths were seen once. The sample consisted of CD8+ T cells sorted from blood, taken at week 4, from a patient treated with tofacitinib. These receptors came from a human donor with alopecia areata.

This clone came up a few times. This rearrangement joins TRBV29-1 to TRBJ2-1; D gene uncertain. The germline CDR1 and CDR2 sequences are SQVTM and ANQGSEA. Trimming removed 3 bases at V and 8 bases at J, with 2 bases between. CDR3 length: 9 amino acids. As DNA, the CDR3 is TGCAGCGTTGAGGATGAGCAGTTCTTC. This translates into CSVEDEQFF.

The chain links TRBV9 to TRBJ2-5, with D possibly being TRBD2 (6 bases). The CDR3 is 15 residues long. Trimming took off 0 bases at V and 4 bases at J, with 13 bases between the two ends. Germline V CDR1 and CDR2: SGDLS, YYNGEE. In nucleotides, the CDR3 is TGTGCCAGCAGCGTAGATTCGGGGGTAGGAGAGACCCAGTACTTC. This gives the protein CASSVDSGVGETQYF.

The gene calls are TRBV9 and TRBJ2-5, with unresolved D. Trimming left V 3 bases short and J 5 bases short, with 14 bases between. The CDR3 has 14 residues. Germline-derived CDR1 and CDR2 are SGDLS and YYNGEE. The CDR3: CASSAGHMGETQYF. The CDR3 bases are TGTGCCAGCAGCGCCGGGCACATGGGGGAGACCCAGTACTTC.

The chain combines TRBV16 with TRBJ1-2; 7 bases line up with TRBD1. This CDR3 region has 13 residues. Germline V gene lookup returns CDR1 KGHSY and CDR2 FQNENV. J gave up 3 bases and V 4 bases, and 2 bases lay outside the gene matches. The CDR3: CASSPGTDYGYTF. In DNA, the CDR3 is TGTGCCAGCAGCCCCGGGACAGACTATGGCTACACCTTC.

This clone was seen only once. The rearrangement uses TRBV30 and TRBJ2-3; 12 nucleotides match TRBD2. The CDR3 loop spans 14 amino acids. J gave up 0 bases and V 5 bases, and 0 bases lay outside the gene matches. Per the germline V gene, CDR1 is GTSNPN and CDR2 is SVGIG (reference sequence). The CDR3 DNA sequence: TGTGCCTGGGGACTAGCGGGAAGCACAGATACGCAGTATTTT. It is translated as CAWGLAGSTDTQYF.

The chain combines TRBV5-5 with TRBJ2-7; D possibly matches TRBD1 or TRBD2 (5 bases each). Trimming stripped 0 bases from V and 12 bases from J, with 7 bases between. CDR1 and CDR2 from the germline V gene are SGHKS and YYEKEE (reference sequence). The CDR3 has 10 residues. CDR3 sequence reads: CASSLDGTYF. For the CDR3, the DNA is TGTGCCAGCAGCTTGGACGGGACGTACTTC.

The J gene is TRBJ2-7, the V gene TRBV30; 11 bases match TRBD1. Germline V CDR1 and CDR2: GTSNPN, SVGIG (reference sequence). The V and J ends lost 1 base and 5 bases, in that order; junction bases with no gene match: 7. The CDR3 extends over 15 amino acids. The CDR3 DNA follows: TGTGCCTGGAGTGAACCGGGACAGGGGGTCCACGAGCAGTACTTC. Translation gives CAWSEPGQGVHEQYF.

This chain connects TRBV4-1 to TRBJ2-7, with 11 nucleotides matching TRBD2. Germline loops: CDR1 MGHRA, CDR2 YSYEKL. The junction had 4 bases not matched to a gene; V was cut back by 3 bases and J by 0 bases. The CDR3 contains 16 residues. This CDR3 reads CASSHSSGGFSYEQYF. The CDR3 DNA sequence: TGCGCCAGCAGCCATTCTAGCGGGGGGTTCTCCTACGAGCAGTACTTC.

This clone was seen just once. CDR3 in amino acids: CTSSQGLGGAYTYEQYF. In nucleotides, the CDR3 is TGCACCAGCAGCCAAGGTTTGGGCGGTGCCTATACCTACGAGCAGTACTTC. The chain uses TRBV1 and TRBJ2-7. TRBV1 is a known pseudogene. This CDR3 spans 17 amino acids.

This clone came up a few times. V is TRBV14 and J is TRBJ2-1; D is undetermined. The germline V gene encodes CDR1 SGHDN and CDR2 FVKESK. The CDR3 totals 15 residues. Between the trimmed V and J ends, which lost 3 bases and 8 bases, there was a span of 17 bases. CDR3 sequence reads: CASSHGVGGSHEQFF. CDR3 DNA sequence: TGTGCCAGCAGCCATGGCGTGGGCGGCTCCCATGAGCAGTTCTTC.

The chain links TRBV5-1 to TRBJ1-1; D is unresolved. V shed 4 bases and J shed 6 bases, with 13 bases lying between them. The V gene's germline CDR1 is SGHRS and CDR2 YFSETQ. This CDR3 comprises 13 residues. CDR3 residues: CASSLLSGPEAFF. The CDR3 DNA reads TGCGCCAGCAGCCTACTGAGCGGGCCTGAAGCTTTCTTT. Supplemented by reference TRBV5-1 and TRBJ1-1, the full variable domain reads KAGVTQTPRYLIKTRGQQVTLSCSPISGHRSVSWYQQTPGQGLQFLFEYFSETQRNKGNFPGRFSGRQFSNSRSEMNVSTLELGDSALYLCASSLLSGPEAFFGQGTRLTVV.

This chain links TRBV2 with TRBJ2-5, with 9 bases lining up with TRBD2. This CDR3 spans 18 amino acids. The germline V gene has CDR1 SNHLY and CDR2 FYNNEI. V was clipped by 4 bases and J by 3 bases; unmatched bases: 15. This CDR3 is CASSGARERGVIEETQYF. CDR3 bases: TGTGCCAGCAGTGGGGCGCGGGAGCGGGGGGTGATAGAAGAGACCCAGTACTTC.

CDR3 in DNA: TGCGCCAGCAGCCTCACCGACAGGGCTCCCAACTATGGCTACACCTTC. Protein: CASSLTDRAPNYGYTF. V usage is TRBV4-1 and J usage is TRBJ1-2; TRBD1 matches at 7 bases. Germline values: CDR1 MGHRA, CDR2 YSYEKL. The J segment lost 2 bases and the V segment lost 4 bases, leaving 10 bases of the junction unmatched. The CDR3 contains 16 residues.

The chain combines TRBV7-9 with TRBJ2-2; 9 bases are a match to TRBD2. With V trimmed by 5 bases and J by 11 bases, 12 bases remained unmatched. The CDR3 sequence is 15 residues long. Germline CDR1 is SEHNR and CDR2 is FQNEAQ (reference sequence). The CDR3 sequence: CASSPRGGGTVELFF. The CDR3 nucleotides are TGTGCCAGCAGCCCCCGCGGGGGGGGGACAGTAGAGCTGTTTTTT.

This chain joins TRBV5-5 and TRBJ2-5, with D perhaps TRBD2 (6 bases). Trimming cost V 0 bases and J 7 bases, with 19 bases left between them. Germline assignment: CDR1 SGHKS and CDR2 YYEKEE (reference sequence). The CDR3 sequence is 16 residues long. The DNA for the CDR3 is TGTGCCAGCAGCTTGGAGGGGACTTGGGCTGTCGGGACCCAGTACTTC. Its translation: CASSLEGTWAVGTQYF.

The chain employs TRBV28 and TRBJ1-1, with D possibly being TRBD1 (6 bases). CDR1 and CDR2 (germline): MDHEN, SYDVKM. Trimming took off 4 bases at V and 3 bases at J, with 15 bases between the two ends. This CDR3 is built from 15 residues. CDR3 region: CASSSDSRNHTEAFF. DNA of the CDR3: TGTGCCAGCAGTTCGGACAGCAGAAACCACACTGAAGCTTTCTTT.

Written as DNA, the CDR3 is TGTGCCACCAGCGGGGGGTTGGGGGCTGCTCAGCCCCAGCATTTT. This translates into CATSGGLGAAQPQHF. This chain connects TRBV15 to TRBJ1-5; possibly TRBD1 for D (6 bases). Germline CDR1 is LNHNV and CDR2 is YYDKDF (reference sequence). V lost 5 bases and J 6 bases, leaving 17 bases between the germline ends. The CDR3 length is 15 residues.

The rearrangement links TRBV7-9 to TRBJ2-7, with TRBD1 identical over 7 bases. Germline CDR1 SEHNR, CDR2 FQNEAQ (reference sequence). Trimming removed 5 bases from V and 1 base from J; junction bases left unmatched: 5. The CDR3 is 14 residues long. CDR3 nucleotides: TGTGCCAGCAGCCGGACAGGACCATCCTACGAGCAGTACTTC. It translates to CASSRTGPSYEQYF.

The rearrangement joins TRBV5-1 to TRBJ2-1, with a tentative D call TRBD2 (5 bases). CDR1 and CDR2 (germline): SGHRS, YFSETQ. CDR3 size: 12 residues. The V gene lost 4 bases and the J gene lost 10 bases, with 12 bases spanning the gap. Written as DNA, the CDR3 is TGCGCCAGCAGCCCCGCCGGGAACGAGCAGTTCTTC. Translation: CASSPAGNEQFF.

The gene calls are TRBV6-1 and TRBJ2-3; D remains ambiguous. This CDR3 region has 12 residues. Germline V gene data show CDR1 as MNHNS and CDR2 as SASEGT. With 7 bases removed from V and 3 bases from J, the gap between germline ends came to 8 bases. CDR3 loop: CASIPYTDTQYF. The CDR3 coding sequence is TGTGCCAGCATCCCTTATACAGATACGCAGTATTTT.

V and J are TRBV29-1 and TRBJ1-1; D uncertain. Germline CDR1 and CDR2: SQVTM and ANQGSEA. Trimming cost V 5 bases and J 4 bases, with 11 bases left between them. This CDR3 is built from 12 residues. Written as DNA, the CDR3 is TGCAGCGTTCCGGGAAGCAGCACTGAAGCTTTCTTT. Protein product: CSVPGSSTEAFF. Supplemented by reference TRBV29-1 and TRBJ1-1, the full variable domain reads SAVISQKPSRDICQRGTSLTIQCQVDSQVTMMFWYRQQPGQSLTLIATANQGSEATYESGFVIDKFPISRPNLTFSTLTVSNMSPEDSSIYLCSVPGSSTEAFFGQGTRLTVV.

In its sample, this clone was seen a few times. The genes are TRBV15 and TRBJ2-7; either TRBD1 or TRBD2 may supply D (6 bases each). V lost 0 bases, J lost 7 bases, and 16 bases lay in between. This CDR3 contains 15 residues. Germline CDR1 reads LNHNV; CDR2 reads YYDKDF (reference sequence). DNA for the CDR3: TGTGCCACCAGCAGAGATACCGGGGGCCAAGGGGAGCAGTACTTC. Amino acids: CATSRDTGGQGEQYF.

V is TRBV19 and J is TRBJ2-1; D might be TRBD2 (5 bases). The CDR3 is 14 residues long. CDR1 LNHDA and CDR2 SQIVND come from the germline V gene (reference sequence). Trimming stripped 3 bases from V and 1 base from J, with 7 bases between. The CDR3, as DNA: TGTGCCAGTAGTATCCTAGCTTCCTACAATGAGCAGTTCTTC. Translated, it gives CASSILASYNEQFF. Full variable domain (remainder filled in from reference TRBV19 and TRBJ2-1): DGGITQSPKYLFRKEGQNVTLSCEQNLNHDAMYWYRQDPGQGLRLIYYSQIVNDFQKGDIAEGYSVSREKKESFPLTVTSAQKNPTAFYLCASSILASYNEQFFGPGTRLTVL.

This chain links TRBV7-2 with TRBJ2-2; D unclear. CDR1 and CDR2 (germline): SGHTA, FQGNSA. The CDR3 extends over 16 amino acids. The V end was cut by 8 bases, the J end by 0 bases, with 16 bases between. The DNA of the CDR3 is TGTGCCAGCGGTTCCCGGGTTTACTCGAACACCGGGGAGCTGTTTTTT. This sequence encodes CASGSRVYSNTGELFF.

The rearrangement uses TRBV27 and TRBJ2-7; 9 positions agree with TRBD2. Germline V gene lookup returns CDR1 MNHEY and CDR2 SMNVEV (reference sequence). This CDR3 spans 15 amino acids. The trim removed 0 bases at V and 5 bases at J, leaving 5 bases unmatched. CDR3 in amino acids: CASSLSGLAIHEQYF. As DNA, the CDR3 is TGTGCCAGCAGTTTATCAGGACTAGCGATCCACGAGCAGTACTTC.

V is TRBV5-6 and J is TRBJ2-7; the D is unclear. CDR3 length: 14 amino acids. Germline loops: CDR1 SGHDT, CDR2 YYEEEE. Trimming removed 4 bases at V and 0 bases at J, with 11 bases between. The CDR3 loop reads CASSAPWSSYEQYF. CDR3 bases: TGTGCCAGCAGCGCCCCGTGGAGCTCCTACGAGCAGTACTTC.

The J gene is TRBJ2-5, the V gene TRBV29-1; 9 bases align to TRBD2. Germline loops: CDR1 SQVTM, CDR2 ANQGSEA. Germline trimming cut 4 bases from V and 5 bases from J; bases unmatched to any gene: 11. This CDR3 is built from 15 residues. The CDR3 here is CSVVGLAGARETQYF. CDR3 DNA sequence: TGCAGCGTTGTAGGGTTAGCGGGGGCCAGGGAGACCCAGTACTTC.

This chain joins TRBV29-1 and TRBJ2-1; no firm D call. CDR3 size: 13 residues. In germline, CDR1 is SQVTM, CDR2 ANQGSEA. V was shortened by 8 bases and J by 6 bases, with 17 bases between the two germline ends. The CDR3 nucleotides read TGCAGCATTGGTGCGGACGGGTCCAATGAGCAGTTCTTC. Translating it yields CSIGADGSNEQFF.